These T cell receptor beta chains were read from a single sample in a study of blood T cell repertoires in COVID-19. Sequencing used immunoSEQ multiplex PCR; TCRdb keeps in-frame clones, though not all of them. The repertoire has some 120,000 clones, approximately 85% of them found once; the top ten carry roughly 13%. The specimen sequenced was peripheral blood. These receptors all stem from a human donor in a cohort sampled during active COVID-19. Both conserved end residues are trimmed from each CDR3. Clone size appears in some rows only: once, few, many, or a class for an expanded clone.

TRBV2	TRBJ1-2	-	ASSGDRYGYT
TRBV6-1	TRBJ2-5	few	ASSERRRTGHQETQY
TRBV5-1	TRBJ1-2	-	ASSFGQGASGGYT
TRBV5-1	TRBJ2-7	few	ARSLAGGGAKEQY
TRBV18	TRBJ1-1	few	ASSPVGQRNTEAF
TRBV19	TRBJ1-3	-	ASSTRQGPAEKNTIY
TRBV11-3	TRBJ2-3	-	ASSPLGGASTDTQY
TRBV7-9	TRBJ2-1	-	ASSLRGPNEQF
TRBV6-6	TRBJ1-2	few	ASTKDRAYSRGYT
TRBV6-4	TRBJ2-2	-	ASSQLLNTGELF
TRBV6-1	TRBJ2-3	-	ASSEIGGSTDTQY
TRBV27	TRBJ2-1	-	ASSTMGLAGGRQF
TRBV28	TRBJ1-1	-	ASSLPGQGEAF
TRBV19	TRBJ1-1	-	ASSYRGGTEAF
TRBV9	TRBJ2-7	-	ASSVDSGGTRPGYEQY
TRBV6-6	TRBJ1-6	once	ASSPTSRQGNNSPLH
TRBV5-6	TRBJ1-1	few	ASSLLRITNTEAF
TRBV27	TRBJ2-5	-	ASSPTRGSPYQETQY
TRBV13	TRBJ1-2	-	ASHRKVNYGYT
TRBV28	TRBJ2-3	-	ASSSWTSGTDTQY
TRBV5-1	TRBJ1-2	-	ASSLAPGQTNYGYT
TRBV10-1	TRBJ1-1	-	ASSLGTATEAF
TRBV2	TRBJ1-2	-	ASSPDRGQDGYT
TRBV5-6	TRBJ2-6	-	ASSPFTGGGSGANVLT
TRBV5-8	TRBJ2-1	-	ASSLGGQVILNEQF
TRBV9	TRBJ2-3	-	ASSAKGTGGPTDTQY
TRBV5-1	TRBJ2-7	-	ASSSRGVGYEQY
TRBV19	TRBJ2-7	-	ASSIGQGSSYEQY
TRBV9	TRBJ1-1	-	ASSHSRTGVTEAF
TRBV5-1	TRBJ1-2	once	ASSLDSYGYT
TRBV5-6	TRBJ1-1	-	ASSIQGRTNTEAF
TRBV7-8	TRBJ1-1	-	ASSSSGGRTEAF
TRBV5-4	TRBJ1-1	-	ASSLTGMNTEAF
TRBV20-1	TRBJ2-1	-	SASPPGGPVDEQF
TRBV7-9	TRBJ2-7	once	ASSLDHYEQY
TRBV6-6	TRBJ1-4	-	ASSYRPGGGEEKLF
TRBV30	TRBJ1-1	-	AWSVNRRTEAF
TRBV9	TRBJ2-1	-	ASSTTDRVVREQF
TRBV27	TRBJ2-7	-	ASTYSGSYEQY
TRBV2	TRBJ1-5	few	ASSEATGGSQPQH
TRBV3-1/TRBV3-2	TRBJ1-1	once	ASSQTGSLAF
TRBV23-1	TRBJ1-5	few	ASSQSPRYQPQH
TRBV7-2	TRBJ2-2	-	ASSLLLATGELF
TRBV6-5	TRBJ1-6	-	ASSYSPGSPLH
TRBV7-9	TRBJ2-5	once	ASSSRYHQETQY
TRBV5-4	TRBJ2-7	-	ASSLAGAPYEQY
TRBV5-4	TRBJ2-7	-	ASSSTESEQY
TRBV18	TRBJ1-5	-	ASSPGQGNQPQH
TRBV5-1	TRBJ2-3	-	ASSSSSRSTDTQY
TRBV5-1	TRBJ2-5	once	ASSLNQSGVNQETQY
TRBV29-1	TRBJ2-3	once	SVERTGGTDTQY
TRBV7-3	TRBJ1-2	-	ASSFCKDRRYGYT
TRBV9	TRBJ2-7	-	ASSVTAGGPGEQY